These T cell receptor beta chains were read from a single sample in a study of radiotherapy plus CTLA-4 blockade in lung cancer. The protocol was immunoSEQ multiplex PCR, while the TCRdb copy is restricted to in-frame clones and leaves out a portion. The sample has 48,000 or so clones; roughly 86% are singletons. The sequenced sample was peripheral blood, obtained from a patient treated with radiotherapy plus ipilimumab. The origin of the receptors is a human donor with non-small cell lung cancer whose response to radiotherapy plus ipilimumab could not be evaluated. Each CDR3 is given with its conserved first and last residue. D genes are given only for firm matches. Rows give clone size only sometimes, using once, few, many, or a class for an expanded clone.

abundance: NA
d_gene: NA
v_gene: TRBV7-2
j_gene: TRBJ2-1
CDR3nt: TGTGCCAGCAGCTCATCGACGGGGTCTCGGTACAATGAGCAGTTCTTC
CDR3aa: CASSSSTGSRYNEQFF

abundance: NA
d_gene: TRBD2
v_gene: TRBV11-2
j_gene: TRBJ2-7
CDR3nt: TGTGCCAGCAGCTTACTGCTAGCGGGCAATTACGAGCAGTACTTC
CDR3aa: CASSLLLAGNYEQYF

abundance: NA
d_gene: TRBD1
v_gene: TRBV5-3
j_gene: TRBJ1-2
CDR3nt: TGTGCCAGAACCAGAACAGGGGAGACGCCGGACTATGGCTACACCTTC
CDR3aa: CARTRTGETPDYGYTF

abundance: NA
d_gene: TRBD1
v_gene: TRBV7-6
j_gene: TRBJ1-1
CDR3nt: TGTGCCAGCAGCCCTCGGACAGGGGTAGGGACTGAAGCTTTCTTT
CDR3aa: CASSPRTGVGTEAFF

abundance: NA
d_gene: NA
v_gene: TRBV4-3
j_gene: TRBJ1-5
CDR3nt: TGCGCCAGCAGCCAGACGGGGAGGGCCAATCAGCCCCAGCATTTT
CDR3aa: CASSQTGRANQPQHF

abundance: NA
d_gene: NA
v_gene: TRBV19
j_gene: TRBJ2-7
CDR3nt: TGTGCCAGTCTTACCGGGTCCCTCTACGAGCAGTACTTC
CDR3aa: CASLTGSLYEQYF

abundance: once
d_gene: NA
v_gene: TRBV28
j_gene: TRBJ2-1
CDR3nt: TGTGCCATTGGGGCATACAATGAGCAGTTCTTC
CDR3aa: CAIGAYNEQFF

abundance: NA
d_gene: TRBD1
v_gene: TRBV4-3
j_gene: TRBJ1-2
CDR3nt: TGCGCCAGCAGCCTTTATACAGGGGGCCATGGCTACACCTTC
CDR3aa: CASSLYTGGHGYTF

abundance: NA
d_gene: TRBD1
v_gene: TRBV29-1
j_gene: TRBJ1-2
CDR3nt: TGCAGCGTCCAACTTGACAGGGGTTCTTTAATCACAGCACGGGGTGGCTACACCTTC
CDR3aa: CSVQLDRGSLITARGGYTF

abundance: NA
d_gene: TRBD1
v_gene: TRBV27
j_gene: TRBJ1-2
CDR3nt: TGTGCCAGCAGTTTTCTTCCAGGGGGCGCCGGTGGCTACACCTTC
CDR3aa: CASSFLPGGAGGYTF

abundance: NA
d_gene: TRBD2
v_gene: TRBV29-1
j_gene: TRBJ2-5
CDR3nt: TGCAGCGTCTACGGACTAGCTGGAGAGACCCAGTACTTC
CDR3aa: CSVYGLAGETQYF

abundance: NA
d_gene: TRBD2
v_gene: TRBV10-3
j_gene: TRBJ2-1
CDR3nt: TGTGCCATCAGTCCAGCGGGACGAGAGCAGTTCTTC
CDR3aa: CAISPAGREQFF

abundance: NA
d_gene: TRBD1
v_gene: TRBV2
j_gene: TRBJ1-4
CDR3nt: TGTGCCAGCACCGGGACAGTCAATAATGAAAAACTGTTTTTT
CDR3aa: CASTGTVNNEKLFF

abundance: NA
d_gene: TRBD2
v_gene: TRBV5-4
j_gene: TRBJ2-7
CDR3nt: TGTGCCAGCAGGCGAGGGACTAGCGGGAGCGAGCAGTACTTC
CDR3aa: CASRRGTSGSEQYF

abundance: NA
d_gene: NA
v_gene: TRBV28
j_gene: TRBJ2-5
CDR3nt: TGTGCCAGCAGTTTAAGTCGGCCTAGTTCAGAGACCCAGTACTTC
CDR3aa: CASSLSRPSSETQYF

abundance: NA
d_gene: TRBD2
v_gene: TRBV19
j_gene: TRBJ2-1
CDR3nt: TGTGCCAGTAGTATCGGACTAGCGGACAATGAGCAGTTCTTC
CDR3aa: CASSIGLADNEQFF

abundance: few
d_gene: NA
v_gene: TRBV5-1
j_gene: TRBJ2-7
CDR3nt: TGCGCCAGCAGCTCGACAGTGAGCTCCTACGAGCAGTACTTC
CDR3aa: CASSSTVSSYEQYF

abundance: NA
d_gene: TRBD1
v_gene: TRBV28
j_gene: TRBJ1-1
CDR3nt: TGTGCCAGCAGTTTTACTCGATACAGGGGGCCCAACACTGAAGCTTTCTTT
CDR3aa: CASSFTRYRGPNTEAFF

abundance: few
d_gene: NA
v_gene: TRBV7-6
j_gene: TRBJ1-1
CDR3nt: TGTGCCAGCAGCCACAGTCTGGCCCGCGCTGAAGCTTTCTTT
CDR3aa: CASSHSLARAEAFF

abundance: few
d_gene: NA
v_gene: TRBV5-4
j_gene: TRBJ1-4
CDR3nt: TGTGCCAGCAGCTTCAAACAGGGCGATAATGAAAAACTGTTTTTT
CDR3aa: CASSFKQGDNEKLFF

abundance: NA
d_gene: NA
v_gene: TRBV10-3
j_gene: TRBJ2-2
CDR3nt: TGTGCCATCAGTGAATTGAGGGGGAGCGGGGAGCTGTTTTTT
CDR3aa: CAISELRGSGELFF

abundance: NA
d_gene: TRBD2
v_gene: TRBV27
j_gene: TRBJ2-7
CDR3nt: TGTGCCAGCAGTCTCTTAACCGGGACTAGCTCCTACGAGCAGTACTTC
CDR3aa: CASSLLTGTSSYEQYF

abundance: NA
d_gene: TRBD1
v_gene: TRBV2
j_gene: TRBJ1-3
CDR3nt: TGTGCCAGCAGTGGGACAGGTACTGGAAACACCATATATTTT
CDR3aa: CASSGTGTGNTIYF